This note documents a single T cell receptor (beta chain) sequence. The data are from a study of cytomegalovirus exposure and HLA in healthy donors. Study background: An early data release held about 85 million unique TCRs from HLA-typed donors.

V shed 5 bases and J shed 3 bases, with 21 bases lying between them. This CDR3 is 17 amino acids long. The germline V gene has CDR1 SGHRS and CDR2 YFSETQ. Primers included in the PCR were 60 Vbeta and 13 Jbeta primers. Repertoires were generated with immunoSEQ multiplex PCR, while TCRdb's copy carries only in-frame clones and drops some. The top ten clones hold 16% of a sample with roughly 100,000 clones, 10% to 15% of them seen once. Sequencing was performed on PBMCs. The TCR comes from a man aged 35 to 55 in good health and CMV-seropositive. This chain uses TRBV5-1 with TRBJ2-1; the D gene is possibly TRBD2 (6 bases). CDR3 in amino acids: CASRSIGGTQSYNEQFF. The CDR3 DNA is TGCGCCAGCAGGTCTATCGGCGGGACCCAGAGCTACAATGAGCAGTTCTTC.